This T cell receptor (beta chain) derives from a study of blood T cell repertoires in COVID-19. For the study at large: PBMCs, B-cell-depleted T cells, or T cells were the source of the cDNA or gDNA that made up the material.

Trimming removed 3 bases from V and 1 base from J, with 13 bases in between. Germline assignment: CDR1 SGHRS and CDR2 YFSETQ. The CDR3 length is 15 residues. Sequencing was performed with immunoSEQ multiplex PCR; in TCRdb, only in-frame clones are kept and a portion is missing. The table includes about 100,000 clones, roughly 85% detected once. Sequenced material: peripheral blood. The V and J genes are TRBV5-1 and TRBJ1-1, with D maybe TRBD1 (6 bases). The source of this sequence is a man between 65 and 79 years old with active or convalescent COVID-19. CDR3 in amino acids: CASSSPLTGNTEAFF. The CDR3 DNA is TGCGCCAGCAGCTCCCCTTTGACAGGGAACACTGAAGCTTTCTTT.